This TCR beta chain was retrieved from a study of response to subunit inactivated influenza vaccine. Trimming removed 5 bases from V and 6 bases from J; junction bases left unmatched: 6. The germline V gene encodes CDR1 MNHEY and CDR2 SVGEGT. This CDR3 has 14 residues. This clonotype was observed once. TCRdb reprocessed the RT-PCR reads with MiXCR, giving one entry per CDR3 protein. Counted here are fewer than 800,000 distinct CDR3 sequences, 15% to 19% occurring once; the ten biggest clones make up around a tenth. This clonotype was obtained from a man aged 50 to 59 who received an inactivated influenza vaccine. The J gene is TRBJ2-5, the V gene TRBV6-2 or TRBV6-3, with 10 nucleotides matching TRBD1. The starting material was PBMCs from blood, obtained 11 to 12 days after vaccination. The CDR3 coding sequence is TGTGCCAGCAGTCGGACAGGGGGGATGCAGACCCAGTACTTC. Translation: CASSRTGGMQTQYF.